These 11 T cell receptor beta chains share one sample of origin, sequenced in a study of PD-L1 blockade in urothelial cancer. Sequencing used immunoSEQ multiplex PCR; TCRdb keeps in-frame clones, though not all of them. The table records some 53,000 clones, approximately 80% of them present only once. The sample in question was PBMCs, obtained around atezolizumab (anti-PD-L1) treatment. The receptors here all came from a man aged 65 to 79 with urothelial cancer.

The chain links TRBV15 to TRBJ1-3, with D possibly matching TRBD1 (5 bases). V lost 1 base and J 2 bases, leaving 9 bases between the germline ends. This CDR3 spans 15 amino acids. Germline V lookup: CDR1 LNHNV, CDR2 YYDKDF (reference sequence). The DNA of the CDR3 is TGTGCCACCAGCAGAGCAGGGACTCCTGGAAACACCATATATTTT. Translation: CATSRAGTPGNTIYF.

The chain has TRBV18 and TRBJ1-1; 9 bases agree with TRBD1. This CDR3 comprises 15 residues. Germline V CDR1 and CDR2: KGHSH, LQKENI. Losses at the gene ends were 3 bases for V and 5 bases for J; bases not matched to a gene: 7. CDR3 DNA sequence: TGTGCCAGCTCACCTGGGGGACAGGGATTGACTGAAGCTTTCTTT. Amino acid sequence: CASSPGGQGLTEAFF.

The chain carries TRBV7-9 and TRBJ2-7; 7 bases map to TRBD1. J was trimmed by 4 bases and V by 7 bases; bases with no gene match: 7. Per germline, CDR1 SEHNR and CDR2 FQNEAQ (reference sequence). CDR3 size: 13 residues. This chain's CDR3 is CASTQGSGYEQYF. DNA of the CDR3: TGTGCCAGCACACAGGGGAGTGGGTACGAGCAGTACTTC.

The rearrangement joins TRBV6-1 to TRBJ1-1; maybe TRBD1 (6 bases). With 7 bases removed from V and 5 bases from J, the gap between germline ends came to 14 bases. The CDR3 extends over 13 amino acids. The germline gives CDR1 MNHNS, CDR2 SASEGT. CDR3 DNA sequence: TGTGCCAGCACCACAGGGATGGGGACTGAAGCTTTCTTT. Translation gives CASTTGMGTEAFF.

The rearrangement uses TRBV5-6 and TRBJ2-1, with D tentatively TRBD2 (5 bases). From germline, CDR1 is SGHDT and CDR2 YYEEEE. Trimming pared 4 bases from V and 0 bases from J, leaving 11 bases between. This CDR3 has 15 residues. The CDR3 reads CASSPSSHSYNEQFF. CDR3 coding DNA: TGTGCCAGCAGCCCCTCTAGCCACTCCTACAATGAGCAGTTCTTC.

This chain joins TRBV6-5 and TRBJ2-1; 8 bases agree with TRBD2. The trim removed 6 bases at V and 3 bases at J, leaving 7 bases unmatched. Germline CDR1 reads MNHEY; CDR2 reads SVGAGI. The CDR3 is made up of 15 amino acids. This chain's CDR3 is CASSPSSGLYNEQFF. The CDR3 DNA reads as TGTGCCAGCAGCCCGTCTAGCGGGCTCTACAATGAGCAGTTCTTC.

The rearrangement joins TRBV28 to TRBJ2-3; 8 nucleotides agree with TRBD2. CDR3 size: 15 residues. Germline CDR1 MDHEN, CDR2 SYDVKM. V gave up 6 bases and J gave up 5 bases; unmatched junction bases: 10. CDR3 region: CASSREGLGEDTQYF. The CDR3, as DNA: TGTGCCAGCAGCCGGGAGGGCTTAGGGGAAGATACGCAGTATTTT. Variable domain in full (rest from reference TRBV28 and TRBJ2-3): DVKVTQSSRYLVKRTGEKVFLECVQDMDHENMFWYRQDPGLGLRLIYFSYDVKMKEKGDIPEGYSVSREKKERFSLILESASTNQTSMYLCASSREGLGEDTQYFGPGTRLTVL.

This chain connects TRBV7-2 to TRBJ2-7; 7 bases agree with TRBD1. CDR1 is SGHTA, CDR2 FQGNSA, per germline. The V segment lost 1 base and the J segment 1 base; nucleotides outside the gene matches: 4. CDR3 length: 15 residues. CDR3 region: CASSLGQGESYEQYF. The CDR3, as DNA: TGTGCCAGCAGCTTAGGACAGGGAGAGTCCTACGAGCAGTACTTC.

V is TRBV9 and J is TRBJ2-3; a weak D match, TRBD1 (6 bases). Germline-derived CDR1 and CDR2 are SGDLS and YYNGEE. The CDR3 contains 17 residues. V was shortened by 0 bases and J by 2 bases, with 16 bases between the two germline ends. CDR3 loop: CASSVGEQGKLTDTQYF. CDR3 sequence (DNA): TGTGCCAGCAGCGTAGGAGAACAGGGTAAACTCACAGATACGCAGTATTTT. The variable domain in full, completed from reference TRBV9 and TRBJ2-3, reads DSGVTQTPKHLITATGQRVTLRCSPRSGDLSVYWYQQSLDQGLQFLIQYYNGEERAKGNILERFSAQQFPDLHSELNLSSLELGDSALYFCASSVGEQGKLTDTQYFGPGTRLTVL.

The V and J genes are TRBV18 and TRBJ2-3; TRBD2 matches at 7 bases. The CDR3 loop spans 15 amino acids. In germline, CDR1 is KGHSH, CDR2 LQKENI. The V segment lost 2 bases and the J segment 2 bases; nucleotides outside the gene matches: 4. Written as DNA, the CDR3 is TGTGCCAGCTCACCAAGCGGGGACTCCACAGATACGCAGTATTTT. Translation: CASSPSGDSTDTQYF.

The CDR3 loop is CASSPTIAVAGGTDTQYF. The CDR3 DNA is TGTGCCAGCTCACCCACCATCGCAGTAGCGGGAGGGACAGATACGCAGTATTTT. This rearrangement joins TRBV18 to TRBJ2-3, with TRBD2 matching over 11 bases. CDR3 length: 18 residues. Germline CDR1 KGHSH, CDR2 LQKENI. The J segment lost 3 bases and the V segment lost 3 bases, leaving 11 bases of the junction unmatched.